These 27 T cell receptor beta chains share one sample of origin, sequenced in a study of CD8+CD57+ T cells in acquired aplastic anemia. The template used for profiling TCR beta VDJ and CDR3 was genomic DNA. MiXCR was run by TCRdb on the reads, yielding one entry per CDR3 protein. Among about 180,000 distinct CDR3 sequences, roughly half were seen once, and the ten largest hold 1.8%. Selection for sequencing was limited to patients who had shown CD8+CD57+ cell expansion by flow cytometry. Sample: sorted CD4+, CD8+, or CD8+CD57+ T cells (not recorded which) from PBMCs. The receptors originated from a human donor with aplastic anemia.

The chain links TRBV10-3 to TRBJ1-1, with 12 positions matching TRBD1. Trimming took 7 bases from V and 6 from J; bases not matched to a gene: 6. The CDR3 is made up of 14 amino acids. Germline loops: CDR1 ENHRY, CDR2 SYGVKD. CDR3 nucleotide sequence: TGTGCCATCAATCCGGGACAGGGGGCAGCTGAAGCTTTCTTT. Protein product: CAINPGQGAAEAFF.

This clonotype was counted at least ten times. The chain combines TRBV20-1 with TRBJ2-6; 7 nucleotides line up with TRBD2. V gave up 5 bases and J gave up 2 bases; unmatched junction bases: 6. The CDR3 covers 15 residues. Germline V gene data show CDR1 as DFQATT and CDR2 as SNEGSKA (reference sequence). The CDR3: CSAYGRRAGANVLTF. The CDR3 DNA reads TGCAGTGCTTACGGGAGGAGGGCTGGGGCCAACGTCCTGACTTTC.

This clonotype was counted at least ten times. The CDR3 region has the DNA TGTGCCAGCACCCCGGGGCGGGCTAGCACAGATACGCAGTATTTT. This codes for CASTPGRASTDTQYF. The chain uses TRBV6-1 and TRBJ2-3; D tentatively reads TRBD1 or TRBD2 (5 bases each). The CDR3 length is 15 residues. V lost 7 bases and J 0 bases, leaving 14 bases between the germline ends. CDR1 and CDR2 (germline): MNHNS, SASEGT.

The chain recombines TRBV24-1 with TRBJ2-1; TRBD2 agrees at 8 bases. Germline V gene lookup returns CDR1 KGHDR and CDR2 SFDVKD. The CDR3 runs to 17 residues. Losses at the gene ends were 3 bases for V and 0 bases for J; bases not matched to a gene: 6. CDR3 nucleotide sequence: TGTGCCACCAGTGATAAAAGCGGGAGCCGCTCCTACAATGAGCAGTTCTTC. Translated: CATSDKSGSRSYNEQFF.

Remarks on this clonotype: A much larger clone lies one base from this, so it may be a read error. This chain links TRBV11-1 with TRBJ2-1; perhaps D is TRBD1 or TRBD2 (5 bases each). Germline V gene lookup returns CDR1 SGHAT and CDR2 FQDESV (reference sequence). This CDR3 has 17 residues. V lost 1 base to trimming and J lost 8 bases, with 21 bases between them. The CDR3 DNA follows: TGTGCCAGCAGCTTAGTAGACTGGGGACGGGGAGAAGATGAGCAGTTCTTC. This translates into CASSLVDWGRGEDEQFF.

About this clonotype itself: A read error is possible here, since a much larger clone lies one base away. The CDR3 spells CAARRGAGNTEAFF. The CDR3 DNA follows: TGTGCCGCTCGAAGGGGGGCGGGTAACACTGAAGCTTTCTTT. V and J are TRBV10-3 and TRBJ1-1; D is possibly TRBD1 (6 bases). Germline V lookup: CDR1 ENHRY, CDR2 SYGVKD. V was shortened by 11 bases and J by 2 bases, with 18 bases between the two germline ends. The CDR3 has 14 residues.

The V and J genes are TRBV18 and TRBJ1-1; no reliable D call. The CDR3 runs 11 residues. CDR1 is KGHSH, CDR2 LQKENI, per germline. Between the trimmed V and J ends, which lost 8 bases and 3 bases, there was a span of 7 bases. The CDR3 DNA reads as TGTGCCAGCGCGCAGGACACTGAAGCTTTCTTT. Its translation: CASAQDTEAFF.

Concerning this clonotype itself: Possible read error: a much larger clone is one base away. This chain links TRBV6-6 with TRBJ2-5; no reliable D call. The DNA end is a closer match to TRBJ2-7, so the J assignment may be wrong. From germline, CDR1 is MNHNY and CDR2 SVGAGI (reference sequence). This CDR3 has 13 residues. CDR3 DNA: TGTGCCAGCAGTTCACTGGACCTATACGAGCAGTACTTC. Its translation: CASSSLDLYEQYF.

The chain joins TRBV25-1 to TRBJ2-7; 9 positions agree with TRBD1. With 9 bases clipped from V and 2 bases from J, the junction kept 14 bases outside the gene matches. This CDR3 spans 16 amino acids. Germline assignment: CDR1 MGHDK and CDR2 SYGVNS. CDR3 loop: CASSILTGTGTYEQYF. The DNA of the CDR3 is TGTGCCAGTAGTATCCTTACCGGGACAGGGACCTACGAGCAGTACTTC.

Only one count was recorded for this clonotype. The chain links TRBV9 to TRBJ2-1; D perhaps matches TRBD2 (5 bases). CDR1 is SGDLS, CDR2 YYNGEE, per germline. V lost 9 bases and J lost 8, with 24 bases in between. CDR3 size: 15 residues. The CDR3 loop reads CATSDSDSWDDEQFF. In DNA form, the CDR3 reads TGTGCCACCAGTGACTCGGACTCCTGGGATGATGAGCAGTTCTTC.

The rearrangement links TRBV10-3 to TRBJ1-6; a weak D match, TRBD1 (5 bases). This CDR3 has 17 amino acids. V lost 3 bases to trimming and J lost 9 bases, with 21 bases between them. The germline gives CDR1 ENHRY, CDR2 SYGVKD. The CDR3 sequence: CAISESLTGRESSPLHF. Written as DNA, the CDR3 is TGTGCCATCAGTGAATCCCTTACAGGCCGGGAAAGTTCACCCCTCCACTTT.

V gene TRBV18 combines with J gene TRBJ1-3, with 9 bases fitting TRBD1. V shed 3 bases, J shed 6 bases, and the junction held 15 bases outside the gene matches. The germline V gene encodes CDR1 KGHSH and CDR2 LQKENI. The CDR3 is made up of 18 amino acids. In DNA form, the CDR3 reads TGTGCCAGCTCACCCTTAAGGACAGGGGCGCGAGGGGAAAACACCATATATTTT. Amino acid sequence: CASSPLRTGARGENTIYF. The full variable domain, in which reference TRBV18 and TRBJ1-3 provide the parts outside the CDR3, is NAGVMQNPRHLVRRRGQEARLRCSPMKGHSHVYWYRQLPEEGLKFMVYLQKENIIDESGMPKERFSAEFPKEGPSILRIQQVVRGDSAAYFCASSPLRTGARGENTIYFGEGSWLTVV.

About this clonotype: Since a much larger clone is just one base distant, this may be a read error. The rearrangement joins TRBV6-2 or TRBV6-3 to TRBJ1-3, with no clear D. The CDR3 spans 18 residues. V was shortened by 2 bases and J by 0 bases, with 17 bases between the two germline ends. The germline CDR1 and CDR2 sequences are MNHEY and SVGEGT. The CDR3 nucleotides are TGTGCCAGCAGTTACGGAGGAAAGGGAGGACCCTCTGGAAACACCATATATTTT. It translates to CASSYGGKGGPSGNTIYF.

As to this clonotype: Since a much larger clone is just one base distant, this may be a read error. The gene calls are TRBV5-6 and TRBJ1-4; 8 nucleotides agree with TRBD1. The CDR3 runs 15 residues. In germline, CDR1 is SGHDT, CDR2 YYEEEE. This CDR3 is CASGLRTGGNEKLFF. CDR3 bases: TGTGCCAGCGGCTTGAGAACAGGGGGTAATGAAAAACTGTTTTTT.

The CDR3 here is CASSAGNTITDTQYF. CDR3 nucleotides: TGTGCCAGCAGTGCGGGGAATACTATCACAGATACGCAGTATTTT. V usage is TRBV2 and J usage is TRBJ2-3, with D perhaps TRBD2 (5 bases). V gave up 4 bases and J gave up 2 bases, with 13 bases separating them. The CDR3 loop spans 15 amino acids. Germline V gene lookup returns CDR1 SNHLY and CDR2 FYNNEI.

V is TRBV29-1 and J is TRBJ2-7; the match to TRBD1 covers 7 bases. The junction had 5 bases not matched to a gene; V was cut back by 3 bases and J by 3 bases. CDR1 SQVTM and CDR2 ANQGSEA come from the germline V gene. CDR3 length: 13 residues. The CDR3 DNA follows: TGCAGCGTTGAGGGGACAGAGCACTACGAGCAGTACTTC. This sequence encodes CSVEGTEHYEQYF.

This clonotype was detected only a few times. The chain is built from TRBV3-1 and TRBJ2-4, with TRBD2 as a possible D gene (5 bases). The CDR3 has 17 residues. Trimming took off 0 bases at V and 0 bases at J, with 12 bases between the two ends. The germline CDR1 and CDR2 sequences are LGHDT and YNNKEL (reference sequence). The CDR3 bases are TGTGCCAGCAGCCAAGAGGAGCGGCGTCTAGCCAAAAACATTCAGTACTTC. Protein: CASSQEERRLAKNIQYF. The whole variable domain, filled in from reference TRBV3-1 and TRBJ2-4, reads DTAVSQTPKYLVTQMGNDKSIKCEQNLGHDTMYWYKQDSKKFLKIMFSYNNKELIINETVPNRFSPKSPDKAHLNLHINSLELGDSAVYFCASSQEERRLAKNIQYFGAGTRLSVL.

The chain links TRBV27 to TRBJ1-3, with unresolved D. The CDR3 runs 15 residues. The V end lost 2 bases, the J end lost 1 base, and 9 bases lay between the germline ends. The germline gives CDR1 MNHEY, CDR2 SMNVEV (reference sequence). Here the CDR3 DNA reads TGTGCCAGCAGTTTAAACGGCATTTCTGGAAACACCATATATTTT. Amino acid sequence: CASSLNGISGNTIYF.

J is TRBJ1-1 and V is TRBV25-1; possible D gene TRBD1, 5 bases. The CDR3 consists of 12 residues. Germline CDR1 MGHDK, CDR2 SYGVNS. The V end was cut by 3 bases, the J end by 8 bases, with 10 bases between. The DNA of the CDR3 is TGTGCCAGCAGTGATTGGGGGACGGAAGCTTTCTTT. It encodes CASSDWGTEAFF.

Worth noting for this clonotype: This could be a read error, since a much larger clone is one nucleotide away. The rearrangement links TRBV10-3 to TRBJ1-1; 9 bases fit TRBD1. CDR1 is ENHRY and CDR2 is SYGVKD in the germline V gene. This CDR3 has 15 residues. In DNA form, the CDR3 reads TGTGCCACCAGTGAGGCGGGACAGGGTAAAACTGAAGCTTTCTTT. The encoded protein is CATSEAGQGKTEAFF.

At least ten counts were recorded for this clonotype. This chain joins TRBV7-6 and TRBJ2-5; possibly TRBD2 for D (7 bases). The V gene's germline CDR1 is SGHVS and CDR2 FNYEAQ. The ends were cut back, 1 base at V and 5 bases at J, with 11 bases in the middle. CDR3 length: 14 amino acids. DNA for the CDR3: TGTGCCAGCAGCTTAGTAGGGGGGGTGGAGACCCAGTACTTC. It encodes CASSLVGGVETQYF.

The chain carries TRBV12-5 and TRBJ2-2; D gene ambiguous. This CDR3 is built from 15 residues. Per the germline V gene, CDR1 is LGHNT and CDR2 is FRNRAP. With 1 base removed from V and 1 base from J, the gap between germline ends came to 7 bases. The CDR3 is CASGLGHGNTGELFF. For the CDR3, the DNA is TGTGCTAGTGGTTTGGGGCACGGGAACACCGGGGAGCTGTTTTTT.

This clonotype was seen repeatedly, ten times or more. In DNA form, the CDR3 reads TGCAGTGCTAGGGACAGGGACCCTGAAGCTTTCTTT. The encoded protein is CSARDRDPEAFF. The chain links TRBV20-1 to TRBJ1-1; 8 bases agree with TRBD1. CDR1 and CDR2 from the germline V gene are DFQATT and SNEGSKA (reference sequence). The V gene end was trimmed by 3 bases and the J gene end by 6 bases; junction bases not matched to a gene: 3. CDR3 length equals 12 residues.

This clonotype has a count of ten or more. V is TRBV20-1 and J is TRBJ1-1; 7 bases map to TRBD1. CDR1 is DFQATT and CDR2 is SNEGSKA in the germline V gene (reference sequence). With 6 bases clipped from V and 3 bases from J, the junction kept 7 bases outside the gene matches. The CDR3 runs to 13 residues. The CDR3 DNA reads TGCAGTGCCACGACAGGGCTGTACACTGAAGCTTTCTTT. Its protein is CSATTGLYTEAFF.

This clonotype was seen a few times. J is TRBJ2-1 and V is TRBV5-1; 15 bases match TRBD2. V lost 4 bases and J lost 6; bases outside the gene matches: 5. Germline V CDR1 and CDR2: SGHRS, YFSETQ. CDR3 size: 16 residues. CDR3 in DNA: TGCGCCAGCAGCCCGGGACTAGCGGGAGGACTCAATGAGCAGTTCTTC. Encoded protein: CASSPGLAGGLNEQFF.

This clonotype was detected only a few times. With a much larger clone just one base away, this may be a read error. V and J are TRBV4-3 and TRBJ1-2, with 9 bases aligning to TRBD1. There are 15 residues in the CDR3. Germline V gene lookup returns CDR1 LGHNA and CDR2 YSLEER. The CDR3 region is CASSQNRGLDYGYAF. The DNA of the CDR3 is TGCGCCAGCAGCCAGAACAGGGGGCTCGACTATGGCTACGCCTTC.

In this sample, this clonotype turned up a few times. J is TRBJ2-7 and V is TRBV19; the D is unclear. The CDR3 is 15 amino acids. The V gene's germline CDR1 is LNHDA and CDR2 SQIVND (reference sequence). V lost 7 bases to trimming and J lost 0 bases, with 16 bases between them. The DNA of the CDR3 is TGTGCCAGTACTAAGGACCACCTCAGCTCCTACGAGCAGTACTTC. It is translated as CASTKDHLSSYEQYF. The full variable domain, in which reference TRBV19 and TRBJ2-7 provide the parts outside the CDR3, is DGGITQSPKYLFRKEGQNVTLSCEQNLNHDAMYWYRQDPGQGLRLIYYSQIVNDFQKGDIAEGYSVSREKKESFPLTVTSAQKNPTAFYLCASTKDHLSSYEQYFGPGTRLTVT.